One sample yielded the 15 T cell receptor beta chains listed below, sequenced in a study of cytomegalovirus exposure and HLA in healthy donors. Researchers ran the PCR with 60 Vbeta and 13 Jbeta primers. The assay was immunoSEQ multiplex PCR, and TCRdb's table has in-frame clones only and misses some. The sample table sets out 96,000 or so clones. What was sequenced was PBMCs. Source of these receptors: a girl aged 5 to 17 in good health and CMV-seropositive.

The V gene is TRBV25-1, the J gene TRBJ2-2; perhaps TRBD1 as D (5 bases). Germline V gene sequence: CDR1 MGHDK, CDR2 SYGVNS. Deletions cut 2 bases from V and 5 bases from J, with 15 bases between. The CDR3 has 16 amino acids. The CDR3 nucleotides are TGTGCCAGCAGTGAAGGGTGGCAGGGCCCAACCGGGGAGCTGTTTTTT. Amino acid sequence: CASSEGWQGPTGELFF.

Here the CDR3 reads CSVGTGAMNTEAFF. Here the CDR3 DNA reads TGCAGCGTTGGGACAGGTGCTATGAACACTGAAGCTTTCTTT. The V call is TRBV29-1, the J call TRBJ1-1, with 7 bases matching TRBD1. This CDR3 contains 14 residues. Per germline, CDR1 SQVTM and CDR2 ANQGSEA. V shed 4 bases and J 0 bases; nucleotides not matched to a gene: 5.

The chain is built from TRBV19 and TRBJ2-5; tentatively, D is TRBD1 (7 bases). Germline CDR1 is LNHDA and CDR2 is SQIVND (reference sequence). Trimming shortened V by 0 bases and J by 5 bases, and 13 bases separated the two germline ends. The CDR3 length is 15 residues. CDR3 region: CASSIDQGGMETQYF. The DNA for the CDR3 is TGTGCCAGTAGTATAGATCAGGGGGGAATGGAGACCCAGTACTTC. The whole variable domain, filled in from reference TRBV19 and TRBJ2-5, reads DGGITQSPKYLFRKEGQNVTLSCEQNLNHDAMYWYRQDPGQGLRLIYYSQIVNDFQKGDIAEGYSVSREKKESFPLTVTSAQKNPTAFYLCASSIDQGGMETQYFGPGTRLLVL.

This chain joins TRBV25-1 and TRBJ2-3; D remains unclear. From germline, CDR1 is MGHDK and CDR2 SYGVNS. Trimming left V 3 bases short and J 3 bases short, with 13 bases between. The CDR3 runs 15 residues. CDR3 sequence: CASSDWATQTDTQYF. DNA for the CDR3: TGTGCCAGCAGTGATTGGGCTACCCAGACAGATACGCAGTATTTT.

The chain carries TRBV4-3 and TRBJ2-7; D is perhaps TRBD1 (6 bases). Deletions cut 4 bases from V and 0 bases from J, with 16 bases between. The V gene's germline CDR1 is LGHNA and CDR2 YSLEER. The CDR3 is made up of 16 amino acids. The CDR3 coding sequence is TGCGCCAGCAGCCCCCCCGGTAGGGGGAGCTCCTACGAGCAGTACTTC. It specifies CASSPPGRGSSYEQYF.

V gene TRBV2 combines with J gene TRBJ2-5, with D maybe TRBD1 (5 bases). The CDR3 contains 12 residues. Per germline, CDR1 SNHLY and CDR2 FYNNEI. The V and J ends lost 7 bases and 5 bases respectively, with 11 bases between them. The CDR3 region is CASTRVWETQYF. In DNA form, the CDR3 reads TGTGCCAGCACCAGGGTTTGGGAGACCCAGTACTTC.

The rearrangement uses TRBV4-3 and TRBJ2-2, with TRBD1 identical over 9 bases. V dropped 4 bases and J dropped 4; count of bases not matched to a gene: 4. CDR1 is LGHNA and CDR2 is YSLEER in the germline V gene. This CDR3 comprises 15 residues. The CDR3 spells CASSRDRAGTGELFF. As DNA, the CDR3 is TGCGCCAGCAGCCGGGACAGGGCGGGCACCGGGGAGCTGTTTTTT.

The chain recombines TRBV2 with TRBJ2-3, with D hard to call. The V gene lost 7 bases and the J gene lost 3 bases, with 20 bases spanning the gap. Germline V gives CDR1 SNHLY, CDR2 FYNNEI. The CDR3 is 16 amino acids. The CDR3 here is CASTEMPGIPTDTQYF. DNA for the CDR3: TGTGCCAGCACCGAGATGCCAGGTATTCCGACAGATACGCAGTATTTT.

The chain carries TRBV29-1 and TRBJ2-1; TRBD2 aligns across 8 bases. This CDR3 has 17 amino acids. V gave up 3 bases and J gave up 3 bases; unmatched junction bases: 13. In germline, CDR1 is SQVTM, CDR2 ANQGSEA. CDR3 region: CSVEPYLRSGGYNEQFF. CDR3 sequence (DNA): TGCAGCGTTGAGCCGTACCTGAGGAGCGGGGGCTACAATGAGCAGTTCTTC.

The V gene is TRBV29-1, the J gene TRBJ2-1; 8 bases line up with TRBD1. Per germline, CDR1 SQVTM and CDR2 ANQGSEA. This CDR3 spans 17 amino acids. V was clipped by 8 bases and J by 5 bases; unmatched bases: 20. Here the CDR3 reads CSTSGDRPLALDNEQFF. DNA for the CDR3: TGCAGCACGTCGGGGGACAGGCCACTCGCTCTCGACAATGAGCAGTTCTTC.

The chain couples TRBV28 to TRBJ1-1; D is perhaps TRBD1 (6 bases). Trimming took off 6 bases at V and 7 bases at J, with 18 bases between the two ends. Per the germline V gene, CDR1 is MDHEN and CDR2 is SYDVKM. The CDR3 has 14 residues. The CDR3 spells CASRGRWGGSEAFF. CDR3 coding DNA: TGTGCCAGCAGGGGAAGGTGGGGGGGCAGTGAAGCTTTCTTT.

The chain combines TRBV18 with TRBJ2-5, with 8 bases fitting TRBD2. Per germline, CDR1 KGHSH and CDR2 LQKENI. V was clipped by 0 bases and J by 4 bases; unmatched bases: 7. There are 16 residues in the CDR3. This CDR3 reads CASSPPQLAERETQYF. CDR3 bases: TGTGCCAGCTCACCACCGCAACTAGCGGAAAGAGAGACCCAGTACTTC.

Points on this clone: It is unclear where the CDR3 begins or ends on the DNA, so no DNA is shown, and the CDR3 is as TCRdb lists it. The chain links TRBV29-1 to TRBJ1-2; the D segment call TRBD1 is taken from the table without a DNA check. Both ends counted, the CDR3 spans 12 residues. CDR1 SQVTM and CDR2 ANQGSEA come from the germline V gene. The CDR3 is CSVGQGSDGCTF.

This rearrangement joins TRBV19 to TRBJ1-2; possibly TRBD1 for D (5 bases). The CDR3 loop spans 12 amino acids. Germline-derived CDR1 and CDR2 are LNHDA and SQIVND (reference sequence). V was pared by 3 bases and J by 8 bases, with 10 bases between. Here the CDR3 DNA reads TGTGCCAGTAGTATCGGGGGTGAGGGCTACACCTTC. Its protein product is CASSIGGEGYTF.

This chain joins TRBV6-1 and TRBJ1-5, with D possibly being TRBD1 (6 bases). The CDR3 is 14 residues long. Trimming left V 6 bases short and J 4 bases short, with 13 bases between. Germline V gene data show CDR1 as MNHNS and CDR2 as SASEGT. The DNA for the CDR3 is TGTGCCAGCAGCTACAGGGTAGGAAATCAGCCCCAGCATTTT. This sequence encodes CASSYRVGNQPQHF.